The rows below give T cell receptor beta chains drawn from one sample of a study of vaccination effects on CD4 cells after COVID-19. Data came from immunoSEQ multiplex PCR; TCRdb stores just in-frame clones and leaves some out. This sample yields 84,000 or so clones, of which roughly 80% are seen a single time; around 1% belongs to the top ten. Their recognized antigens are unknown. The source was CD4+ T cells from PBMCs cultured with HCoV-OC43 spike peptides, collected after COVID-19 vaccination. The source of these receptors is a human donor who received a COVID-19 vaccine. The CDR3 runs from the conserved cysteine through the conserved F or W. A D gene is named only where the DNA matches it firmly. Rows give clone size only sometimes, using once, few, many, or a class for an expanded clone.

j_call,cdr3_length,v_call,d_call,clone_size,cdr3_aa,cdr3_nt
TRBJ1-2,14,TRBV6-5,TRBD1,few,CASSPRTGVWGYTF,TGTGCCAGCAGTCCTCGCACAGGGGTGTGGGGCTACACCTTC
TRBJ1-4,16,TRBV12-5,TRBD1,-,CASGLGQGAANEKLFF,TGTGCTAGTGGACTGGGACAGGGGGCCGCTAATGAAAAACTGTTTTTT
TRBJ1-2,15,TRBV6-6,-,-,CASRSGTESNYGYTF,TGTGCCAGCAGGTCCGGGACGGAGAGTAACTATGGCTACACCTTC
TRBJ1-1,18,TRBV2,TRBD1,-,CASSETTEGQGVRTEAFF,TGTGCCAGCAGTGAAACAACCGAGGGACAGGGGGTCAGAACTGAAGCTTTCTTT
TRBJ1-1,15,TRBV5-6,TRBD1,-,CASSTGGQGGTEAFF,TGTGCCAGCAGCACGGGGGGACAGGGAGGAACTGAAGCTTTCTTT
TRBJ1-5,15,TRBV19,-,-,CASSWGGESNQPQHF,TGTGCCAGTAGTTGGGGAGGGGAAAGCAATCAGCCCCAGCATTTT
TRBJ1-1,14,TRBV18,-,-,CASSLAGREAEAFF,TGTGCCAGCTCTCTAGCAGGGAGGGAGGCTGAAGCTTTCTTT
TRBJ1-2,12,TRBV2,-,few,CAAGEGTYGYTF,TGTGCCGCGGGTGAGGGGACCTATGGCTACACCTTC
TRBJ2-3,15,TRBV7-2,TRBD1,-,CASSLQTGGTDTQYF,TGTGCCAGCAGCCTGCAGACAGGGGGCACAGATACGCAGTATTTT
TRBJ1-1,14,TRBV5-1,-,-,CASSLGLRGTEAFF,TGCGCCAGCAGCTTGGGACTCCGGGGGACTGAAGCTTTCTTT
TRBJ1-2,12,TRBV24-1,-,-,CATNDQDYGYTF,TGTGCCACCAATGATCAAGATTATGGCTACACCTTC
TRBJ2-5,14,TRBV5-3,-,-,CARSLQGGSETQYF,TGTGCCAGAAGCTTACAGGGTGGGTCAGAGACCCAGTACTTC
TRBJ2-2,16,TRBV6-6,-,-,CASSYFVSSNTGELFF,TGTGCCAGCAGTTACTTCGTCAGTTCAAACACCGGGGAGCTGTTTTTT
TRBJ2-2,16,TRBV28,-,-,CACSSPTDRLTGELFF,TGTGCCTGCTCGTCCCCTACCGACAGGTTGACCGGGGAGCTGTTTTTT
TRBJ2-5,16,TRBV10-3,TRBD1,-,CAISNPGQGHQETQYF,TGTGCCATCAGTAATCCGGGACAGGGCCATCAAGAGACCCAGTACTTC
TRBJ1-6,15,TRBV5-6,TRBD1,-,CASSWDRGQNSPLHF,TGTGCCAGCAGCTGGGACAGGGGGCAGAATTCACCCCTCCACTTT
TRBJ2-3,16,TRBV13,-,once,CASSLMVYIRTDTQYF,TGTGCCAGCAGCTTAATGGTGTACATCAGGACAGATACGCAGTATTTT
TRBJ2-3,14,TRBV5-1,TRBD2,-,CASSAAGGTDTQYF,TGCGCCAGCAGCGCGGCGGGGGGCACAGATACGCAGTATTTT
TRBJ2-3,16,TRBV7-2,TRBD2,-,CASSSQAGGGADTQYF,TGTGCCAGCAGCTCCCAAGCGGGGGGAGGGGCAGATACGCAGTATTTT
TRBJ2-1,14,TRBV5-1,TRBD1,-,CASSVGQVGNEQFF,TGCGCCAGCAGCGTTGGACAGGTTGGGAATGAGCAGTTCTTC
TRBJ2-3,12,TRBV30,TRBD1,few,CAWKGQADTQYF,TGTGCCTGGAAAGGACAGGCAGATACGCAGTATTTT
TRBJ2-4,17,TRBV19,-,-,CASSSPPGFAYQDIQYF,TGTGCCAGTAGTTCCCCTCCCGGGTTCGCCTACCAGGACATTCAGTACTTC
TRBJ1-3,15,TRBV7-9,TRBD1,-,CASSRDSHSGNTIYF,TGTGCCAGCAGCAGGGACAGCCACTCTGGAAACACCATATATTTT
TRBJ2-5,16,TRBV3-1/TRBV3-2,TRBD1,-,CASSQGDRGFQETQYF,TGTGCCAGCAGCCAAGGGGACAGGGGGTTTCAAGAGACCCAGTACTTC
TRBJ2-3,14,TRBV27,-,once,CASSLRGSTDTQYF,TGTGCCAGCAGTTTGAGGGGGAGCACAGATACGCAGTATTTT